The clone carrying this TCR beta chain was counted a few times. Trimming stripped 3 bases from V and 4 bases from J, with 11 bases between. The CDR3 has 14 amino acids. From germline, CDR1 is MDHEN and CDR2 SYDVKM. The data are from a study of blood T cell repertoires in COVID-19. Study-wide context: COVID-19 samples from acute and convalescent phases originated in the United States, Italy and Spain. Sources were T cells, B-cell-depleted T cells, or PBMCs; the material itself was cDNA or gDNA.

Per the original data handling: Reference gene primer amplification yielded estimated nucleated cell counts. Repertoires were generated with immunoSEQ multiplex PCR, while TCRdb's copy carries only in-frame clones and drops some. D and trimming come from the DNA, and the V and J calls and clone size come from that table. The table shows about 250,000 clones, with around 82% occurring only once. The gene calls are TRBV28 and TRBJ2-3; D perhaps matches TRBD1 (5 bases). The sequenced sample was peripheral blood. The receptor was derived from a man in his fifties or sixties with active or convalescent COVID-19. The CDR3 loop reads CASSLTAVADTQYF. The CDR3 DNA reads TGTGCCAGCAGTTTGACAGCTGTAGCAGATACGCAGTATTTT.